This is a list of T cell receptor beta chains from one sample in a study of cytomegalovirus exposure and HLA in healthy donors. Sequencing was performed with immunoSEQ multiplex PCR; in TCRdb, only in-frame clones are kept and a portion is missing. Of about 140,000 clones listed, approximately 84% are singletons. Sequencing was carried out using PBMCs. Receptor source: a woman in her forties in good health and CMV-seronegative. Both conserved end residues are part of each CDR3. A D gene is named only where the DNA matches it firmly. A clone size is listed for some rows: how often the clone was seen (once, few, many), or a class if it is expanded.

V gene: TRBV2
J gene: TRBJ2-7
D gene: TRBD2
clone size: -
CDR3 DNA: TGTGCCAGCCGGTCTAGCGGGTCGTATCAGTACTTC
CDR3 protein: CASRSSGSYQYF

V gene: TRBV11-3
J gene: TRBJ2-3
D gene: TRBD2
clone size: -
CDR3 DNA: TGTGCCAGCAGCCCGAGGGGGAGCGGGAGGCATACGCAGTATTTT
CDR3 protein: CASSPRGSGRHTQYF

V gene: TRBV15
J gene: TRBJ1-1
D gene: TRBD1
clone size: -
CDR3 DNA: TGTGCCACCAGCAATTCCAGGGGGCTTACTGAAGCTTTCTTT
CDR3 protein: CATSNSRGLTEAFF

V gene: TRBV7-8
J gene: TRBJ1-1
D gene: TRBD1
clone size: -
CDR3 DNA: TGTGCCAGCAGCGCACCGGGACAGCCCTACACTGAAGCTTTCTTT
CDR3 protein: CASSAPGQPYTEAFF

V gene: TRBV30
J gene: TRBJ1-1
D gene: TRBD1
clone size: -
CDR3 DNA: TGTGCCTGGAGTTCCCAGGGGGGTGCGACTGAAGCTTTCTTT
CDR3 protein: CAWSSQGGATEAFF

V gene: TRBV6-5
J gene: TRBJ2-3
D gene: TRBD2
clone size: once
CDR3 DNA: TGTGCCAGCAGTTACGCCGGAGAAGCGGGAGCAGATACGCAGTATTTT
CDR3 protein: CASSYAGEAGADTQYF

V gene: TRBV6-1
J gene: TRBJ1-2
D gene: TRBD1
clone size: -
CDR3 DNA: TGTGCCAGCAATAATCACAGGGGGCAGAACTATGGCTACACCTTC
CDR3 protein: CASNNHRGQNYGYTF

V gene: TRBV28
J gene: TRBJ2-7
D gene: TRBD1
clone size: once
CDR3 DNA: TGTGCCAGCAATCCCAGGGGGCTTGTTTACGAGCAGTACTTC
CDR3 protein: CASNPRGLVYEQYF

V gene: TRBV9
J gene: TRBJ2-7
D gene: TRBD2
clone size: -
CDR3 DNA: TGTGCCAGCAGCCCTAGCGGGAGAGATAGGGAGCAGTACTTC
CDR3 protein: CASSPSGRDREQYF

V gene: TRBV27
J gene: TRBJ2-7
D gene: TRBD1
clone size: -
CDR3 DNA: TGTGCCAGCAGTTTATCGCCCAGGGGGAACAGGGGGACATGGGTCGGCATAGACCACGAGCAGTACTTC
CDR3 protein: CASSLSPRGNRGTWVGIDHEQYF

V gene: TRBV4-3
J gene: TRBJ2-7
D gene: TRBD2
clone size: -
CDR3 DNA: TGCGCCAGCGGTTACGCTCGGGGGGGGGTCTACGAGCAGTACTTC
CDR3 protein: CASGYARGGVYEQYF

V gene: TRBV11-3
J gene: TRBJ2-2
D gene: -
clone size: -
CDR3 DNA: TGTGCCAGCAGCTTAGGAGGGAACACCGGGGAGCTGTTTTTT
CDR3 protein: CASSLGGNTGELFF

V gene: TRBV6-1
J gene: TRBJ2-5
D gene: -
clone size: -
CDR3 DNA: TGTGCCAGCAGTGAAAATTTAAGGGGGCAAGAGACCCAGTACTTC
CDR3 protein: CASSENLRGQETQYF

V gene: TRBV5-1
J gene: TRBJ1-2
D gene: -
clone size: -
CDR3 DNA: TGCGCCAGCAGCTTGGGCGAGGGCGGCTATGGCTACACCTTC
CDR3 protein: CASSLGEGGYGYTF

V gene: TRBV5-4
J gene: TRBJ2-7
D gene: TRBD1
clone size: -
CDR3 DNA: TGTGCCAGCAGCCCCCCCGGGACAGTGTTTCCCCACGAGCAGTACTTC
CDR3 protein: CASSPPGTVFPHEQYF

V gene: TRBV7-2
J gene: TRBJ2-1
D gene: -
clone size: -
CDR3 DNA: TGTGCCAGCAGCACCGGACTAAACAATGAGCAGTTCTTC
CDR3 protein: CASSTGLNNEQFF

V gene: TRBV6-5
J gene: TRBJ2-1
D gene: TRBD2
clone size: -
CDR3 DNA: TGTGCCAGCAGTTACTCGACTAGCGGGGGTGGGCAGTTCTTC
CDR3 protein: CASSYSTSGGGQFF

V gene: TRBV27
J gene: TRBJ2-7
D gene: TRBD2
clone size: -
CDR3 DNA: TGTGCCAGCAGCAGACTAGCGGGCACCTACGAGCAGTACTTC
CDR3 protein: CASSRLAGTYEQYF

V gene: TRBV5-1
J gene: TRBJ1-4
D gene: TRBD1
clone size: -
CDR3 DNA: TGCGCCAGCAGCGAGAGGGGACAGCAGAAACTGTTTTTT
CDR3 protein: CASSERGQQKLFF

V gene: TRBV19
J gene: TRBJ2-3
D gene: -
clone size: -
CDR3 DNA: TGTGCCAGTGCGACAGGTTGGGATACGCAGTATTTT
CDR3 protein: CASATGWDTQYF

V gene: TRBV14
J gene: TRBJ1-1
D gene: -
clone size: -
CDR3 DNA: TGTGCCAGCAGCCAAGCTCAGATAATCCGCTCTGAAGCTTTCTTT
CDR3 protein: CASSQAQIIRSEAFF

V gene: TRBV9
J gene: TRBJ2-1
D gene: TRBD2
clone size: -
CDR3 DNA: TGTGCCAGCAGCGCACAGCGGGAGTTCCACAATGAGCAGTTCTTC
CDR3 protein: CASSAQREFHNEQFF

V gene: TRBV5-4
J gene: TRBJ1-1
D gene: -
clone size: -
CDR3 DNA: TGTGCCAGCAGCACCGGAGGATCAGGGGTGGGAACTGAAGCTTTCTTT
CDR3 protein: CASSTGGSGVGTEAFF

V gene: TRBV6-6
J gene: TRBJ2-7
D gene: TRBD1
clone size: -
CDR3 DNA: TGTGCCAGCAGTTATTCAAATGGACAGGGCCACGAGCAGTACTTC
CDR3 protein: CASSYSNGQGHEQYF

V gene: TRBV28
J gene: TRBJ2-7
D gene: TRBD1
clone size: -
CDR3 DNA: TGTGCCAGCAGTTGGGGGGGACAGGGATTCCACGAGCAGTACTTC
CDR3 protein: CASSWGGQGFHEQYF

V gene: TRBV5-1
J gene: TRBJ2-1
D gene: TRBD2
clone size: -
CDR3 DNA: TGCGCCAGCAGCTTGGGAGCGGGAGAAGGGGTTGAGCAGTTCTTC
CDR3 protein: CASSLGAGEGVEQFF

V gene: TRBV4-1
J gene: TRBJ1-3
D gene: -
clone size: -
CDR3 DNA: TGCGCCAGCAGCCCCGGTAGCACCATATATTTT
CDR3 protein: CASSPGSTIYF